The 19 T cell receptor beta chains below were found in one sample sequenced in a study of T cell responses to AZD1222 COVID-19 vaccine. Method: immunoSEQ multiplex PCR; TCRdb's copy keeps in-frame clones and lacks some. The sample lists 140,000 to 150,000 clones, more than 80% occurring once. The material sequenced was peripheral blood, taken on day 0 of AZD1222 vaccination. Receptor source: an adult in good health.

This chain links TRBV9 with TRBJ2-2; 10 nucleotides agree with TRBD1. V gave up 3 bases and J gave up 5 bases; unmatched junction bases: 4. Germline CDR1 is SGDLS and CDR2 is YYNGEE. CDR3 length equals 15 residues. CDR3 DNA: TGTGCCAGCAGCGGGGACAGGGGTTATACCGGGGAGCTGTTTTTT. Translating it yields CASSGDRGYTGELFF.

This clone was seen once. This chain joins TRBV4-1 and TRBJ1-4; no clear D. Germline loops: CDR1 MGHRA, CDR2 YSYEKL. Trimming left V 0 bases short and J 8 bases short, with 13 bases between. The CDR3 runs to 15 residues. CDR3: CASSQDVGVREKLFF. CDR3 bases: TGCGCCAGCAGCCAAGATGTCGGGGTAAGGGAAAAACTGTTTTTT.

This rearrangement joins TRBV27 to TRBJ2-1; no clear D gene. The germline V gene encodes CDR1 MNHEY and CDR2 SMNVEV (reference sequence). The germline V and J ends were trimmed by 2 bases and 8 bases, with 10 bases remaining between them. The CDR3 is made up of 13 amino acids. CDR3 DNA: TGTGCCAGCAGTTTAAGGTGGCGAGATGAGCAGTTCTTC. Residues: CASSLRWRDEQFF.

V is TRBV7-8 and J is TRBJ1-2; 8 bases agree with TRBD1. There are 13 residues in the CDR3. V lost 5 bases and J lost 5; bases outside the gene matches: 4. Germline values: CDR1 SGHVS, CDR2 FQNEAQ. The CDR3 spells CASSPGTGYGYTF. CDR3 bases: TGTGCCAGCAGCCCCGGGACAGGTTATGGCTACACCTTC.

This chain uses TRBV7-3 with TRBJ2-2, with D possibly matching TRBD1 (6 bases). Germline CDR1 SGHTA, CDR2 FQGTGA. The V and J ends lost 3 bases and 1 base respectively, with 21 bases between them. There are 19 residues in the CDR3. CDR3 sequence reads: CASSFIHLTTGVNTGELFF. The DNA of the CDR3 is TGTGCCAGCAGCTTTATCCACCTAACGACAGGAGTGAACACCGGGGAGCTGTTTTTT.

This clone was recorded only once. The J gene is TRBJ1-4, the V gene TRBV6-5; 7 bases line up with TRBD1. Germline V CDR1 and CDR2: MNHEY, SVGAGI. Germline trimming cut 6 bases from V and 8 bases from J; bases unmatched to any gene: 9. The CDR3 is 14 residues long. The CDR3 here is CASRQTGEGEKLFF. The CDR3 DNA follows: TGTGCCAGCAGGCAAACAGGGGAAGGGGAAAAACTGTTTTTT.

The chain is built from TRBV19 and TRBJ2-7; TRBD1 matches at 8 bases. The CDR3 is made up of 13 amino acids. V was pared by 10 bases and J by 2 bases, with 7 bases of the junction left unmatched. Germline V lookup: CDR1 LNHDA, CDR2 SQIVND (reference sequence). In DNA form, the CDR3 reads TGTGCCACACGTCGGGGACAGGCCTACGAGCAGTACTTC. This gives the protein CATRRGQAYEQYF.

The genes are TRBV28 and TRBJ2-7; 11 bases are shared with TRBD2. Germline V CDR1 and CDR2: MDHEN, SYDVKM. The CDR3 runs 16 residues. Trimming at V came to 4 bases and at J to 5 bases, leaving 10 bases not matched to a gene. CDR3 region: CASSSPSSGGGHEQYF. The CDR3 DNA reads TGTGCCAGCAGTTCCCCAAGTAGCGGGGGGGGCCACGAGCAGTACTTC. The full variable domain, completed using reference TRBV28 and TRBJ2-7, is DVKVTQSSRYLVKRTGEKVFLECVQDMDHENMFWYRQDPGLGLRLIYFSYDVKMKEKGDIPEGYSVSREKKERFSLILESASTNQTSMYLCASSSPSSGGGHEQYFGPGTRLTVT.

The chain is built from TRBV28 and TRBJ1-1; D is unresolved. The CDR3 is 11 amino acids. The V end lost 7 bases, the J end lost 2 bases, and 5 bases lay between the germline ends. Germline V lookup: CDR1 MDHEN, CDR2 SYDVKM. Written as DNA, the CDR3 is TGTGCCAGCACCCTCAACACTGAAGCTTTCTTT. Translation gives CASTLNTEAFF.

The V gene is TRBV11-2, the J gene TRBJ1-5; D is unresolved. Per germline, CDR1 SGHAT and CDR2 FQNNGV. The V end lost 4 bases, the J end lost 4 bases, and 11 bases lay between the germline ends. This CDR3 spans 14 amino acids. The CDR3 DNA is TGTGCCAGCAGCTACGCAGGTGGGAATCAGCCCCAGCATTTT. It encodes CASSYAGGNQPQHF.

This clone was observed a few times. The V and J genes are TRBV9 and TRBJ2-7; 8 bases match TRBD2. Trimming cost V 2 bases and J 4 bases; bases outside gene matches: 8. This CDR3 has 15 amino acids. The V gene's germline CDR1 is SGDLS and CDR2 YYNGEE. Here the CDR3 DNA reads TGTGCCAGCAGCGTCGCCCGGGAGGGCGTATACGAGCAGTACTTC. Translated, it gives CASSVAREGVYEQYF. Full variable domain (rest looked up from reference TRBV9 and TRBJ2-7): DSGVTQTPKHLITATGQRVTLRCSPRSGDLSVYWYQQSLDQGLQFLIQYYNGEERAKGNILERFSAQQFPDLHSELNLSSLELGDSALYFCASSVAREGVYEQYFGPGTRLTVT.

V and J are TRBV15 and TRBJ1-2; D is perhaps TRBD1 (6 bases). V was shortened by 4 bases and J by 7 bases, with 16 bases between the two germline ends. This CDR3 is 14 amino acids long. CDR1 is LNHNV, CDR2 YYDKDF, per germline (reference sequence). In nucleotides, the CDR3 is TGTGCCACCAGCAACCCCTCAGGGGCATTTGGCTACACCTTC. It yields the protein CATSNPSGAFGYTF.

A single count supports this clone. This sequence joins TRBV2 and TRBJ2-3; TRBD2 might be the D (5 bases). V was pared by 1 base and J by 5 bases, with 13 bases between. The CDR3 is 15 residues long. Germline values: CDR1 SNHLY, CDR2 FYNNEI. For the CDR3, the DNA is TGTGCCAGCAGTGAAGAGCGATTGGCGGGAGATACGCAGTATTTT. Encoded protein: CASSEERLAGDTQYF.

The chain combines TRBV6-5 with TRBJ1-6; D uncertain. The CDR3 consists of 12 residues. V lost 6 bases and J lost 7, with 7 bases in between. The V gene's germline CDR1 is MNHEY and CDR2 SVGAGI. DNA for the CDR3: TGTGCCAGCAGCCGGAGCAATTCACCCCTCCACTTT. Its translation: CASSRSNSPLHF.

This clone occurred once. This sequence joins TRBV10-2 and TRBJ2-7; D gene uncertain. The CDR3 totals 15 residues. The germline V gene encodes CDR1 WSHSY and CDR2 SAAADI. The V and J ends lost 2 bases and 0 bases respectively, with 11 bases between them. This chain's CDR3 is CASSEGSINSYEQYF. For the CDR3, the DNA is TGCGCCAGCAGTGAGGGTAGCATAAACTCCTACGAGCAGTACTTC.

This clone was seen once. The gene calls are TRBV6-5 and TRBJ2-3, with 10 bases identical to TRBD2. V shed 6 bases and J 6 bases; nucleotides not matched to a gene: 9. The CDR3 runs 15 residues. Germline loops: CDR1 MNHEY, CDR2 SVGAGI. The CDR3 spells CASSLGSGGMDTQYF. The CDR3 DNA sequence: TGTGCCAGCAGCCTCGGTAGCGGGGGGATGGATACGCAGTATTTT.

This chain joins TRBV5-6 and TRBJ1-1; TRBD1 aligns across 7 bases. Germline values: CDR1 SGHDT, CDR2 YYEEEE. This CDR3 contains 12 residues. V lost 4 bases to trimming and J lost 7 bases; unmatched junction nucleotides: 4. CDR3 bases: TGTGCCAGCAGCCACGGACAGGTTGAAGCTTTCTTT. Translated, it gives CASSHGQVEAFF.

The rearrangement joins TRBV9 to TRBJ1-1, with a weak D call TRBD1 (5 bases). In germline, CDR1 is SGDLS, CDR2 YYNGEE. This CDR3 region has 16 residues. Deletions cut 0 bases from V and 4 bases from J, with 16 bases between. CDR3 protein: CASSVVGRGTGTEAFF. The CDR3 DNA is TGTGCCAGCAGCGTAGTGGGGAGGGGTACGGGCACTGAAGCTTTCTTT.

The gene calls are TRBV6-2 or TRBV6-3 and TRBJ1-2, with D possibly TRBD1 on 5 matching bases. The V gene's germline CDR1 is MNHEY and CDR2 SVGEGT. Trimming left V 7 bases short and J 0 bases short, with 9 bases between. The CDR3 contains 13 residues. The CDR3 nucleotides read TGTGCCAGCAACCCGACAGCTAACTATGGCTACACCTTC. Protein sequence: CASNPTANYGYTF.